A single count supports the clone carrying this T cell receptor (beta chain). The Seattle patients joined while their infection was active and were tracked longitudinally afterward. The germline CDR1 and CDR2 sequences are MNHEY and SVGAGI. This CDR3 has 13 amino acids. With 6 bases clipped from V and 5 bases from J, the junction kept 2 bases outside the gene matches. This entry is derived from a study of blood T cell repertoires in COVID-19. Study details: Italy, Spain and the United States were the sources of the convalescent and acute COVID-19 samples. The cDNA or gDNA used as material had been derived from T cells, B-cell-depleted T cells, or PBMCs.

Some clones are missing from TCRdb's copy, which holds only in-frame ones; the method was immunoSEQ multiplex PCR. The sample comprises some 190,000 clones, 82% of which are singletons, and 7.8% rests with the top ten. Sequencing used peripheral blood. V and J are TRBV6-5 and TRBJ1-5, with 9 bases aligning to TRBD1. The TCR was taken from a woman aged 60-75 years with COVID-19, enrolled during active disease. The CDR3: CASRDRGDQPQHF. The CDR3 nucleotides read TGTGCCAGCAGGGACAGGGGAGATCAGCCCCAGCATTTT.